Here is one T cell receptor (beta chain) with its context. This clone was counted a single time. Its binding antigen is unknown. Base qualities are not at hand, and no much larger clone is one base apart. The CDR3, cysteine through phenylalanine, is 15 amino acids long. Just CDR3 DNA is preserved here, 45 bases in frame from base 1. V is pruned by 1 base and J by 7 bases, leaving 9 bases of the junction without a gene match. From the germline V gene, CDR1 is SGHRS and CDR2 is YFSETQ. This sample was included in a study of T cells and copy number aberrations in small-cell lung cancer (dated by TCRdb to the early 2020s). Regarding the study in general: Whole-exome sequencing of the same tumor regions was paired with TCR repertoire sequencing so that T cell metrics could be related to mutations and copy number aberrations. Tumor TCR data were available for 16 to 20 patients, and TCR data from both tumor and normal tissue were available for 14 patients.

On the study overall, not on this receptor specifically: The TCR repertoire varied greatly across regions, with roughly 79.9-97.7% of clones confined to one region, an overlap lower than in localized NSCLC. Lower T-cell density, richness and clonality were observed in tumors than in adjacent lung tissue, although the difference in density was not significant. Higher copy number aberration burden was negatively correlated with tumor T-cell density, richness and clonality. Because surgical resection is uncommon in small-cell lung cancer, the study was limited by a small sample size, and the findings need validation. All specimens consisted of formalin-fixed paraffin-embedded tissue, which is known to introduce sequencing artifacts.

Patients with limited-stage small-cell lung cancer who underwent surgical resection in Hangzhou, China, between about 2007 and 2021 were included as donors. Every donor went straight to surgery with no preoperative chemotherapy or radiotherapy, and no donor was given immunotherapy either before or after surgery. Each of the roughly 20 patients in the sequenced cohort was a smoker or a heavy second-hand smoker. To represent spatial heterogeneity of the primary tumors, a grid approach was used to collect three regions from each tumor FFPE block. Tumor regions were macrodissected to enrich malignant cells, and only regions expected to yield at least 150 ng DNA were selected. To characterize heterogeneity of the T cell repertoire, the study applied multi-region TCR-beta sequencing to resected limited-stage small-cell lung cancers and to tumor-adjacent lung tissue. The AllPrep DNA/RNA FFPE Kit (Qiagen) was used to extract genomic DNA from FFPE tissue.

Using multiplexed V- and J-gene primers, the immunoSEQ hsTCRB Kit amplified TCR-beta CDR3 regions from genomic DNA. Unique DNA barcodes were added in a second PCR, and the samples were pooled together with one negative control and one positive control. Sequencing of the pooled TCR-beta libraries was performed on an Illumina MiSeq using a 150-cycle paired-end protocol. Per the source publication's procedure: Adaptive Biotechnologies processed the raw sequencing data and produced a report containing normalized, annotated TCR-beta repertoires. To compute T-cell density, TCR-beta templates were normalized to usable DNA, with usable DNA estimated through amplification of housekeeping genes. Clonality was defined as 1 minus Pielou's evenness, while richness was a count of unique rearrangements. Three measures quantified intratumor TCR heterogeneity between regions: the Jaccard index, the Morisita overlap index, and the proportion of shared top-20 clonotypes. Held by TCRdb, this immuneACCESS table contains in-frame sequences only and omits some clones. Under half of the omission traces to an unresolved V gene where checked; the cause of the rest is unknown. The V and J calls and clone size are taken from that table; D and trimming were inferred from the DNA. Present in this sample are several thousand clones, around 69% of which were seen just once. Jointly, the top ten make up around 8.8% of the sample.

Sequences were obtained from tumor tissue. The chain is made from TRBV5-1 and TRBJ2-5, with 8 bases aligning to TRBD2. The receptor's source is a man aged 45 to 65 with small cell lung cancer. The CDR3: CASSLREGQFGTQYF. The nucleotide sequence is given as TGCGCCAGCAGCTTGCGGGAGGGCCAATTCGGGACCCAGTACTTC.